By share, the clone carrying this T cell receptor beta chain ranks as large. The antigen is not known. This sample is part of a study of immune evolution from preneoplasia to lung adenocarcinoma. Study-wide results and caveats: Later-stage lesions seemingly showed higher T cell density and diversity than normal lung. Top clone frequencies peaked in normal lung, apparently declining through invasive adenocarcinoma.

The data were produced by immunoSEQ multiplex PCR, yet TCRdb's version contains in-frame clones alone and is incomplete. The sample includes some 2,500 clones, roughly four fifths of them seen just once. The ends were cut back, 1 base at V and 5 bases at J, with 14 bases in the middle. The germline gives CDR1 SNHLY, CDR2 FYNNEI. This CDR3 is built from 15 residues. Patient tissue came from resections in Japan or China, 2014–2017. Histologic diagnosis was independently verified by two lung pathologists. The source material was FFPE adjacent normal lung tissue. The sequence derives from an older person with lung adenocarcinoma. This chain links TRBV2 with TRBJ2-5, with a weak D call TRBD1 (5 bases). The CDR3 coding sequence is TGTGCCAGCAGTGAAGGGGGTGGGGCTGGCGAGACCCAGTACTTC. Its protein product is CASSEGGGAGETQYF.